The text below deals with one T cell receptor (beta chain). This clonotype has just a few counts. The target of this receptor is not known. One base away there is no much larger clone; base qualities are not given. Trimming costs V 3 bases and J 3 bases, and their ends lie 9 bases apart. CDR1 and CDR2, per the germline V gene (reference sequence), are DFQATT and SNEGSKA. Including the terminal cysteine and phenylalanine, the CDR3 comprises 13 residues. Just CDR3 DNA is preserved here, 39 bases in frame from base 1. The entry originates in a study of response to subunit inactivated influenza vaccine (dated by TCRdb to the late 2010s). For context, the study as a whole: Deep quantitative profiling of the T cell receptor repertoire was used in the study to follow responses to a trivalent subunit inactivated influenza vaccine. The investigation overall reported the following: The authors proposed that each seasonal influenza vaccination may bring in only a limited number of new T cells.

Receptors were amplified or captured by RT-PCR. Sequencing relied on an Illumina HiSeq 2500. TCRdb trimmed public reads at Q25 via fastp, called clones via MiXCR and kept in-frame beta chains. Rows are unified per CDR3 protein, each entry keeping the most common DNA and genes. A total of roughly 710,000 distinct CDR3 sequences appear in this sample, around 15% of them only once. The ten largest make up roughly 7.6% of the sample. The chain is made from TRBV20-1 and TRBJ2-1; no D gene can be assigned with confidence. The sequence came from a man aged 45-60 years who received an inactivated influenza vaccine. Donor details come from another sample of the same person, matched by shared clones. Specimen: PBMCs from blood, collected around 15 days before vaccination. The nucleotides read TGCAGTGCTAGGAGCCTCGGCTACAATGAGCAGTTCTTC. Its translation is CSARSLGYNEQFF.